This T cell receptor (beta chain) was recovered during a study of blood T cells in healthy people across ages. Turning to this clonotype: Its antigen is currently unknown.

Each donor was a healthy Caucasian individual from Russia, aged about 6 to 100. Study conclusions and caveats: A roughly linear fall in TCR beta diversity per million T cells was seen with increasing age. Both naive CD4+ cell counts and diversity were greater in long-lived donors than in aged donors.

For the second PCR, which ran for about 7 to 11 cycles, a sample-barcoded 5' primer and a J-beta primer mix were used. One entry per CDR3 protein, called by TCRdb with MiXCR from the 5' RACE reads. Among hundreds of thousands of distinct CDR3 sequences listed, over 45% were seen once. The source material was blood. The clonotype originates from a woman aged 55-70 years in good health.

The CDR3 loop reads CSANKAGSNQPQHF. CDR3 bases: TGCAGTGCAAATAAAGCGGGAAGCAATCAGCCCCAGCATTTT. The chain joins TRBV20-1 to TRBJ1-5; D ambiguous. The germline V gene encodes CDR1 DFQATT and CDR2 SNEGSKA (reference sequence). The CDR3 length is 14 residues. Trimming removed 6 bases from V and 1 base from J, with 13 bases in between.